Below are 26 T cell receptor beta chains sequenced from a single sample in a study of blood T cells in healthy people across ages. Together with a sample-barcoded 5' primer, a J-beta primer mix was included in a second PCR lasting about 6 to 11 cycles. TCRdb independently ran MiXCR on the 5' RACE reads; one entry per CDR3 protein. Among approximately 1.5 million distinct CDR3 sequences listed, approximately 39% were seen once. The sample consisted of blood. The receptors here all came from a woman aged 18-30 years in good health.

V is TRBV6-5 and J is TRBJ2-1; D may be TRBD1 or TRBD2 (7 bases each). V gave up 10 bases and J gave up 3 bases, with 13 bases separating them. The CDR3 extends over 13 amino acids. Germline loops: CDR1 MNHEY, CDR2 SVGAGI. CDR3 DNA sequence: TGTGCCAACAGCGGGGACAGCTACAATGAGCAGTTCTTC. It specifies CANSGDSYNEQFF.

This chain connects TRBV3-1 to TRBJ1-1; D unclear. The V end was cut by 4 bases, the J end by 4 bases, with 10 bases between. The CDR3 consists of 13 residues. CDR1 LGHDT and CDR2 YNNKEL come from the germline V gene (reference sequence). CDR3 nucleotides: TGTGCCAGCAGCCCCTCTTGGGCCACTGAAGCTTTCTTT. It encodes CASSPSWATEAFF. The full variable domain, rest sourced from reference TRBV3-1 and TRBJ1-1, is DTAVSQTPKYLVTQMGNDKSIKCEQNLGHDTMYWYKQDSKKFLKIMFSYNNKELIINETVPNRFSPKSPDKAHLNLHINSLELGDSAVYFCASSPSWATEAFFGQGTRLTVV.

This clonotype was recorded only once. The chain recombines TRBV6-1 with TRBJ2-7; possibly TRBD1 for D (6 bases). The CDR3 has 19 residues. The germline gives CDR1 MNHNS, CDR2 SASEGT. The ends were cut back, 1 base at V and 1 base at J, with 23 bases in the middle. CDR3 coding DNA: TGTGCCAGCAGTGAAGGGAGGACAGTCCAAGCATTCCCATCCTACGAGCAGTACTTC. Residues: CASSEGRTVQAFPSYEQYF.

This clonotype occurred a few times. J is TRBJ1-1 and V is TRBV7-8; D unclear. Germline V gene data show CDR1 as SGHVS and CDR2 as FQNEAQ. Trimming removed 5 bases from V and 0 bases from J, with 13 bases in between. The CDR3 length is 15 residues. CDR3 region: CASSPYLGMNTEAFF. CDR3 bases: TGTGCCAGCAGCCCCTATCTGGGGATGAACACTGAAGCTTTCTTT. The full variable domain, with the rest looked up from reference TRBV7-8 and TRBJ1-1, is GAGVSQSPRYKVAKRGQDVALRCDPISGHVSLFWYQQALGQGPEFLTYFQNEAQLDKSGLPSDRFFAERPEGSVSTLKIQRTQQEDSAVYLCASSPYLGMNTEAFFGQGTRLTVV.

This clonotype was seen a handful of times. The CDR3: CSASPTGSSYNEQFF. The CDR3 nucleotides read TGCAGTGCTAGTCCCACGGGGAGCTCCTACAATGAGCAGTTCTTC. The chain has TRBV20-1 and TRBJ2-1; possible D gene TRBD2, 5 bases. Between the trimmed V and J ends, which lost 3 bases and 0 bases, there was a span of 12 bases. The CDR3 has 15 amino acids. The V gene's germline CDR1 is DFQATT and CDR2 SNEGSKA (reference sequence).

This clonotype was found a few times. This chain uses TRBV9 with TRBJ2-5; D not resolved. TRBJ2-7 explains the end of the DNA better; the J call may be wrong. The CDR3 runs 13 residues. The germline CDR1 and CDR2 sequences are SGDLS and YYNGEE. The CDR3 reads CASSPRSCDEQYF. The CDR3, as DNA: TGTGCCAGCAGCCCGAGGTCGTGTGACGAGCAGTACTTC.

This CDR3 reads CASSLDRWTEAFF. The CDR3, as DNA: TGTGCCAGCAGTCTGGACAGATGGACTGAAGCTTTCTTT. The chain combines TRBV27 with TRBJ1-1; TRBD1 might be the D (6 bases). Trimming took 5 bases from V and 5 from J, leaving 12 bases between them. CDR1 and CDR2 from the germline V gene are MNHEY and SMNVEV (reference sequence). The CDR3 totals 13 residues.

This clonotype was counted a few times. The V call is TRBV20-1, the J call TRBJ2-7, with TRBD2 matching over 13 bases. CDR3 length: 15 residues. The germline CDR1 and CDR2 sequences are DFQATT and SNEGSKA (reference sequence). The V segment lost 1 base and the J segment 6 bases; nucleotides outside the gene matches: 6. The DNA for the CDR3 is TGCAGTGCTAGAGTGGGGACTAGCGGGACTCTCGAGCAGTACTTC. Its protein is CSARVGTSGTLEQYF.

This clonotype was recorded a few times. This chain uses TRBV12-3 or TRBV12-4 with TRBJ2-7, with 10 bases matching TRBD2. The J call may be mistaken, given a closer DNA end match to TRBJ2-5. The CDR3 runs 16 residues. CDR3 in amino acids: CASSSSGGLTAETQYF. The CDR3 DNA is TGTGCCAGCTCCTCTAGCGGGGGCTTAACGGCGGAGACCCAGTACTTC.

This clonotype was seen a few times. The J gene is TRBJ1-5, the V gene TRBV7-8; D is unresolved. Germline values: CDR1 SGHVS, CDR2 FQNEAQ. The CDR3 is 14 amino acids. Trimming shortened V by 3 bases and J by 3 bases, and 9 bases separated the two germline ends. The CDR3 bases are TGTGCCAGCAGCTTGTGGGGAACCAATCAGCCCCAGCATTTT. Translated: CASSLWGTNQPQHF.

A remark on this clonotype: One end of the junction is discordant with germline, which a read error may explain. V is TRBV11-2 and J is TRBJ2-7, with TRBD1 matching 11 bases. CDR3 size: 16 residues. Germline CDR1 and CDR2: SGHAT and FQNNGV. The CDR3 loop reads CASSLVSGTGGYEQYF. CDR3 DNA: TGTGCCAGCAGTTTAGTTTCCGGGACAGGGGGCTACGAGCAGTACTTC.

V gene TRBV30 combines with J gene TRBJ1-1; the D gene is possibly TRBD1 (5 bases). Deletions cut 2 bases from V and 5 bases from J, with 12 bases between. The CDR3 loop spans 13 amino acids. CDR1 is GTSNPN and CDR2 is SVGIG in the germline V gene (reference sequence). CDR3 region: CAWSPVGGTEAFF. In DNA form, the CDR3 reads TGTGCCTGGAGTCCCGTGGGGGGGACTGAAGCTTTCTTT.

As to this clonotype: The junction and the germline gene differ at one end; a read error may be behind it. The rearrangement links TRBV11-2 to TRBJ2-4; the match to TRBD2 covers 12 bases. TRBJ2-7 explains the end of the DNA better; the J call may be wrong. The CDR3 extends over 19 amino acids. Germline CDR1 reads SGHAT; CDR2 reads FQNNGV. Written as DNA, the CDR3 is TGTGCCAGCGGCTTAGAGGTACCGGGACTAGCGGGCTCCACCTACGAGCAGTACTTC. It is translated as CASGLEVPGLAGSTYEQYF.

The chain uses TRBV6-2 or TRBV6-3 and TRBJ2-7; TRBD2 matches at 10 bases. Germline values: CDR1 MNHEY, CDR2 SVGEGT. V trimming: 4 bases; J trimming: 6 bases; junction bases outside the gene matches: 6. This CDR3 region has 14 residues. CDR3: CASSSLAGDREQYF. The CDR3 DNA follows: TGTGCCAGCAGTTCCCTAGCGGGAGACCGCGAGCAGTACTTC.

On this clonotype: One junction end disagrees with the germline gene, perhaps due to a read error. This rearrangement joins TRBV12-3 or TRBV12-4 to TRBJ2-1; D remains unclear. The CDR3 runs to 14 residues. The CDR3 nucleotides are TGCGCCAGCAGCCCACCAGAGGAAGTCAATGAGCAGTTCTTC. It yields the protein CASSPPEEVNEQFF.

The CDR3 protein is CASSQVTPAGRYNSPLHF. Written as DNA, the CDR3 is TGCGCCAGCAGCCAAGTCACTCCCGCAGGGCGGTATAATTCACCCCTCCACTTT. The genes are TRBV4-1 and TRBJ1-6; perhaps TRBD1 as D (5 bases). Germline values: CDR1 MGHRA, CDR2 YSYEKL. The CDR3 extends over 18 amino acids. V lost 1 base to trimming and J lost 4 bases, with 17 bases between them.

The genes are TRBV28 and TRBJ2-5, with 7 bases that match TRBD1. The J call may be faulty, since TRBJ2-7 better matches the DNA end. The CDR3 length is 13 residues. The V gene's germline CDR1 is MDHEN and CDR2 SYDVKM. CDR3 in amino acids: CASRAGGIHEQYF. As DNA, the CDR3 is TGTGCCAGCAGGGCAGGGGGTATCCACGAGCAGTACTTC.

This clonotype was seen more than once but under ten times. The chain joins TRBV20-1 to TRBJ2-5; 7 bases agree with TRBD2. Germline CDR1 and CDR2: DFQATT and SNEGSKA (reference sequence). The CDR3 covers 14 residues. With 8 bases clipped from V and 0 bases from J, the junction kept 9 bases outside the gene matches. CDR3 amino acids: CSRASGLYQETQYF. The CDR3 region has the DNA TGCAGTAGGGCTAGCGGACTGTACCAAGAGACCCAGTACTTC.

The chain carries TRBV20-1 and TRBJ1-2; D is ambiguous. Germline V gene sequence: CDR1 DFQATT, CDR2 SNEGSKA (reference sequence). The CDR3 runs 13 residues. V lost 4 bases and J lost 5, with 14 bases in between. CDR3 sequence (DNA): TGCAGTGCTAATATTTTTAATCAATATGGCTACACCTTC. Its protein product is CSANIFNQYGYTF.

As for this clonotype: With a much larger clone just one base away, this may be a read error. This chain links TRBV4-3 with TRBJ2-3; D is perhaps TRBD1 (6 bases). Germline V lookup: CDR1 LGHNA, CDR2 YSLEER. Between the trimmed V and J ends, which lost 3 bases and 2 bases, there was a span of 18 bases. This CDR3 is 17 amino acids long. The CDR3 region is CASSQILVGALTDTQYF. The DNA of the CDR3 is TGCGCCAGCAGCCAGATACTAGTGGGGGCCCTCACAGATACGCAGTATTTT.

In this sample, this clonotype turned up many times. The rearrangement uses TRBV20-1 and TRBJ2-5, with D uncertain. CDR1 is DFQATT and CDR2 is SNEGSKA in the germline V gene (reference sequence). There are 13 residues in the CDR3. V gave up 3 bases and J gave up 7 bases, with 15 bases separating them. The CDR3 spells CSASGARIGTQYF. The DNA of the CDR3 is TGCAGTGCTAGTGGCGCCAGAATTGGGACCCAGTACTTC.

This clonotype was picked up many times. V usage is TRBV5-1 and J usage is TRBJ2-1; TRBD2 aligns across 13 bases. With 1 base clipped from V and 7 bases from J, the junction kept 5 bases outside the gene matches. Per the germline V gene, CDR1 is SGHRS and CDR2 is YFSETQ. The CDR3 has 16 amino acids. DNA of the CDR3: TGCGCCAGCAGCTTGACACTAGCGGGGGGGCCAAATGAGCAGTTCTTC. Translated, it gives CASSLTLAGGPNEQFF.

V gene TRBV24-1 combines with J gene TRBJ1-2, with unresolved D. Germline CDR1 and CDR2: KGHDR and SFDVKD. This CDR3 region has 14 residues. V dropped 3 bases and J dropped 1 base, with 8 bases sitting between them. This CDR3 reads CATSDQTRNYGYTF. CDR3 in DNA: TGTGCCACCAGTGATCAAACACGTAACTATGGCTACACCTTC.

A note on this clonotype: A much larger clone sits a single nucleotide away, making a read error possible. J is TRBJ2-5 and V is TRBV6-2 or TRBV6-3; 7 nucleotides line up with TRBD2. The J call could be wrong; TRBJ2-7 is a better fit for the DNA end. The CDR3 is 12 amino acids. The germline V gene encodes CDR1 MNHEY and CDR2 SVGEGT. The CDR3: CASRLGGVEQYF. The CDR3 DNA reads TGTGCCAGCAGGTTGGGAGGGGTCGAGCAGTACTTC.

This clonotype was observed a few times. A read error may produce the germline difference seen at one junction end. This chain joins TRBV6-1 and TRBJ2-5; D might be TRBD2 (5 bases). CDR1 MNHNS and CDR2 SASEGT come from the germline V gene. CDR3 length: 12 amino acids. CDR3 sequence: CASSEGGRTQYF. The CDR3 nucleotides are TGTGCCAGCAGCGAAGGAGGACGCACCCAGTACTTC.

The chain couples TRBV7-9 to TRBJ1-2, with 7 positions matching TRBD1. Germline V gene data show CDR1 as SEHNR and CDR2 as FQNEAQ (reference sequence). CDR3 length equals 12 residues. V dropped 5 bases and J dropped 7; count of bases not matched to a gene: 4. CDR3 in amino acids: CASSKDRVGYTF. CDR3 nucleotides: TGTGCCAGCAGCAAAGACAGGGTTGGCTACACCTTC. The variable domain in full, completed from reference TRBV7-9 and TRBJ1-2, reads DTGVSQNPRHKITKRGQNVTFRCDPISEHNRLYWYRQTLGQGPEFLTYFQNEAQLEKSRLLSDRFSAERPKGSFSTLEIQRTEQGDSAMYLCASSKDRVGYTFGSGTRLTVV.